This T cell receptor beta chain was profiled in a study of T cell responses to AZD1222 COVID-19 vaccine. Trimming cost V 3 bases and J 4 bases, with 13 bases left between them. The germline gives CDR1 SGHRS, CDR2 YFSETQ. This CDR3 is 14 amino acids long. Method: immunoSEQ multiplex PCR; TCRdb's copy keeps in-frame clones and lacks some. The repertoire includes some 120,000 clones, approximately 89% of them detected once, and 4% to 4.5% sits in the top ten. The TCR sequence derives from an adult in good health. The input for sequencing was peripheral blood, taken on day 0 of AZD1222 vaccination. The genes are TRBV5-1 and TRBJ1-1; D is unresolved. The CDR3 nucleotides are TGCGCCAGCAGCTCCGGGGATTACGTCACTGAAGCTTTCTTT. Amino acid sequence: CASSSGDYVTEAFF.